This T cell receptor (beta chain) is drawn from a study of Ad26.COV2.S vaccination and SARS-CoV-2 variants. In the study overall: In the study, Ad26.COV2.S was injected intramuscularly once, or twice 56 days apart. Points from the study as a whole: Vaccinated individuals (as opposed to placebo recipients) had higher spike-specific TCR breadth.

Treatment indicated: over 15 received Ad26.COV2.S at low or high dose, single or two shots; roughly 5 received placebo; per-sample allocation not given. The investigators took samples on day 63 after the first vaccine or placebo injection. Whoever gave the sample was an adult aged 18-55 years in Boston. What was given as vaccine was an Ad26 vector encoding Wuhan-strain SARS-CoV-2 spike. Sequencing used immunoSEQ multiplex PCR; TCRdb keeps in-frame clones, though not all of them. The data contain roughly 680,000 clones, around 90% of them singletons. V lost 7 bases and J lost 0, with 13 bases in between. This CDR3 contains 15 residues. The V gene's germline CDR1 is MNHEY and CDR2 SVGAGI. This clone has just one count. No antigen is known for it.

The sequence was collected from a person between 18 and 60 years old who received the Ad26.COV2.S COVID-19 vaccine or a placebo. The sequencing here drew on peripheral blood, taken in a trial of Ad26.COV2.S vaccine versus placebo. The chain recombines TRBV6-5 with TRBJ1-3, with D unclear. CDR3 sequence (DNA): TGTGCCAGCAAGCGGGGTTCGAGCTCTGGAAACACCATATATTTT. Amino acids: CASKRGSSSGNTIYF.